This T cell receptor beta chain was recovered during a study of response to subunit inactivated influenza vaccine. Notes on the study in general: With each seasonal influenza vaccination, the authors suggested, few new T cells are recruited.

Each CDR3 protein is one row after TCRdb ran MiXCR on the RT-PCR reads. Here the sample spans about 520,000 distinct CDR3 sequences, about a tenth being singletons. This clonotype was observed a handful of times. Its antigen remains unidentified. This specimen consisted of PBMCs from blood, obtained more than 35 days after vaccination. The TCR comes from a man in his fifties or sixties who received an inactivated influenza vaccine.

CDR3 amino acids: CSARTRTGEYGYTF. In nucleotides, the CDR3 is TGCAGTGCTAGAACCCGGACAGGGGAGTATGGCTACACCTTC. The chain combines TRBV20-1 with TRBJ1-2, with 9 bases matching TRBD1. V was pared by 2 bases and J by 5 bases, with 6 bases of the junction left unmatched. Germline V gene lookup returns CDR1 DFQATT and CDR2 SNEGSKA (reference sequence). The CDR3 loop spans 14 amino acids.